This record looks at one TCR beta chain sequence and its context. This sample stems from a study of blood T cell repertoires in COVID-19. The CDR3 loop spans 16 amino acids. Germline CDR1 is SGHRS and CDR2 is YFSETQ. Trimming took 4 bases from V and 0 from J; bases not matched to a gene: 6. Sequenced by immunoSEQ multiplex PCR; TCRdb stores in-frame clones only, minus some. The data show under 150,000 clones, more than 70% seen once. The sequenced sample consisted of peripheral blood. The genes are TRBV5-1 and TRBJ1-4, with TRBD1 matching 7 bases. This sequence originates from a human donor in a cohort sampled during active COVID-19. CDR3 region: CASSVQGVTTNEKLFF. The CDR3 DNA sequence: TGCGCCAGCAGCGTGCAGGGGGTTACAACTAATGAAAAACTGTTTTTT.